This is a list of T cell receptor beta chains from one sample in a study of blood T cell repertoires in COVID-19. This table comes from immunoSEQ multiplex PCR, and its TCRdb copy is limited to in-frame clones, with some not included. The sample records about 520,000 clones, roughly 85% being singletons. Sequencing was performed on peripheral blood. The receptor source for this set is a human donor in a cohort sampled during active COVID-19. CDR3s include the opening cysteine and the closing phenylalanine or tryptophan. A D gene is named only where the DNA matches it firmly. Clone size is shown for a subset of rows, as once, few, many or a class of expanded clone.

J gene | D gene | V gene | clone size | CDR3 DNA | CDR3 protein
TRBJ1-1 | NA | TRBV19 | NA | TGTGCCAGTAGTGTACAAGTCGGGGTGGCTTTCTTT | CASSVQVGVAFF
TRBJ2-3 | NA | TRBV5-6 | NA | TGTGCCAGCGGTGTGAGGGCAGATACGCAGTATTTT | CASGVRADTQYF
TRBJ2-7 | TRBD1 | TRBV7-2 | NA | TGTGCCAGCAGCTTCGCCGGGACAGGGTCGCGGGAGCAGTACTTC | CASSFAGTGSREQYF
TRBJ2-2 | NA | TRBV2 | NA | TGTGCCAGCAGGGAACTAGTTGCCGGGGAGCTGTTTTTT | CASRELVAGELFF
TRBJ2-1 | TRBD1 | TRBV6-1 | NA | TGTGCCAGCAGTGCAACCGGGACAGGGGCCTACAATGAGCAGTTCTTC | CASSATGTGAYNEQFF
TRBJ1-5 | NA | TRBV7-2 | NA | TGTGCCAGCAGCTGGGGGGTTGGCAATCAGCCCCAGCATTTT | CASSWGVGNQPQHF
TRBJ2-7 | NA | TRBV28 | NA | TGTGCCAGCAGGCCTCCTTACAGGGCCCGAGGTGACGAGCAGTACTTC | CASRPPYRARGDEQYF
TRBJ2-1 | TRBD1 | TRBV10-3 | NA | TGTGCCATCAGATCCGGGACAGGCGACAATGAGCAGTTCTTC | CAIRSGTGDNEQFF
TRBJ1-1 | NA | TRBV3-1/TRBV3-2 | NA | TGTGCCAGCAGCCATGCCTCCAGGGGGAACACTGAAGCTTTCTTT | CASSHASRGNTEAFF
TRBJ1-2 | TRBD1 | TRBV6-5 | NA | TGTGCCAGCAGTCGTGAAAGTGGACAGGGCTATGGCTACACCTTC | CASSRESGQGYGYTF
TRBJ1-4 | NA | TRBV30 | few | TGTGCCTGGAGTGTAATCTCTTTACAGCTTAATGAAAAACTGTTTTTT | CAWSVISLQLNEKLFF
TRBJ2-1 | TRBD2 | TRBV4-1 | NA | TGCGCCAGCAGCCTCACGGAGCGGGAGGGAGCCTACAATGAGCAGTTCTTC | CASSLTEREGAYNEQFF
TRBJ1-2 | NA | TRBV30 | once | TGTGCCTGGAGTGTCAGGAACTATGGCTACACCTTC | CAWSVRNYGYTF
TRBJ1-1 | NA | TRBV14 | NA | TGTGCCAGCAGCCCCCGATTAGGGAGGTCCATCAACACTGAAGCTTTCTTT | CASSPRLGRSINTEAFF
TRBJ2-1 | NA | TRBV20-1 | NA | TGCAGTGCTAGTCGGCTAGTCAATGAGCAGTTCTTC | CSASRLVNEQFF
TRBJ2-5 | TRBD1 | TRBV6-5 | NA | TGTGCCAGCAGTAAACGGGGACAGATTAGAGAGACCCAGTACTTC | CASSKRGQIRETQYF
TRBJ1-2 | NA | TRBV28 | NA | TGTGCCAGCAGTTTATACCTACAGGTAGAGGCCCGATATGGCTACACCTTC | CASSLYLQVEARYGYTF
TRBJ1-2 | NA | TRBV19 | NA | TGTGCCAGTAGTCTCCAGGGAGGGCCGAACTATGGCTACACCTTC | CASSLQGGPNYGYTF
TRBJ2-3 | TRBD2 | TRBV30 | NA | TGTGCCTGGAGTGTATTGGGGAGCGGGAGTACAGATACGCAGTATTTT | CAWSVLGSGSTDTQYF
TRBJ2-5 | TRBD1 | TRBV19 | NA | TGTGCCAGTAGTCCGGACAGGGGGAGAGAGACCCAGTACTTC | CASSPDRGRETQYF
TRBJ2-2 | TRBD2 | TRBV5-1 | NA | TGCGCCAGCAGCCCTAGCGGAGAGGAGACCGGGGAGCTGTTTTTT | CASSPSGEETGELFF
TRBJ1-1 | NA | TRBV6-5 | NA | TGTGCCAGCAGTTACTCGATGGCCTTGAACACTGAAGCTTTCTTT | CASSYSMALNTEAFF
TRBJ1-1 | NA | TRBV30 | once | TGTGCCTGGAGTGCGGAGGACGCGGAAGCTTTCTTT | CAWSAEDAEAFF
TRBJ1-3 | NA | TRBV25-1 | NA | TGTGCCAGCAGTGACAGTTGGACATCTGGGGACACCATATATTTT | CASSDSWTSGDTIYF
TRBJ1-2 | NA | TRBV2 | NA | TGTGCCAGCAGTCAGGGTAGTGGTAGCTATGGCTACACCTTC | CASSQGSGSYGYTF
TRBJ1-1 | NA | TRBV29-1 | NA | TGCAGCGTCGAGGACAGTCAGAACACTGAAGCTTTCTTT | CSVEDSQNTEAFF
TRBJ1-1 | NA | TRBV23-1 | NA | TGCGCCAGCAGTCACCGAGAAGACATCAAAGAAGCTTTCTTT | CASSHREDIKEAFF
TRBJ1-4 | NA | TRBV7-2 | NA | TGTGCCAGCAGCTTAGGAGGGTCCGGCGGACTGTTTTTT | CASSLGGSGGLFF
TRBJ2-7 | NA | TRBV19 | NA | TGTGCCAGTAGTATAGGCCAGGGGATTCACGAGCAGTACTTC | CASSIGQGIHEQYF
TRBJ2-4 | NA | TRBV6-5 | NA | TGTGCCAGCCAGGAGGGGGCAGCCAAAAACATTCAGTACTTC | CASQEGAAKNIQYF
TRBJ1-3 | NA | TRBV7-2 | once | TGTGCCAGCAGCCACCTCTCACAGAGTCCCTCTGGAAACACCATATATTTT | CASSHLSQSPSGNTIYF
TRBJ2-5 | NA | TRBV4-3 | NA | TGCGCCAGCAGCCAAAGTTATCGAGGTGGGCAAGAGACCCAGTACTTC | CASSQSYRGGQETQYF
TRBJ1-4 | NA | TRBV5-1 | NA | TGCGCCAGCAGCTTGGATACAGGCGCTAATGAAAAACTGTTTTTT | CASSLDTGANEKLFF
TRBJ1-2 | TRBD1 | TRBV9 | NA | TGTGCCAGCAACAGACCAGGGGGGTACTATGGCTACACCTTC | CASNRPGGYYGYTF
TRBJ2-1 | NA | TRBV7-3 | NA | TGTGCCAGCAGCTTGCACAGGGCCCTTCACGATGAGCAGTTCTTC | CASSLHRALHDEQFF
TRBJ2-7 | TRBD1 | TRBV7-2 | NA | TGTGCCAGCAGCTCACAGGGGGGTAGGTATGAGCAGTACTTC | CASSSQGGRYEQYF
TRBJ2-1 | NA | TRBV18 | once | TGTGCCAGCTCACCATTTACAACCAATGAGCAGTTCTTC | CASSPFTTNEQFF
TRBJ1-2 | TRBD1 | TRBV5-1 | NA | TGCGCCAGCAGCTTGGCCGAGACAGGGAGTAGGTACGGCTACACCTTC | CASSLAETGSRYGYTF
TRBJ1-4 | NA | TRBV18 | NA | TGTGCCAGCTCACCACCGATCCCAGCAACTAATGAAAAACTGTTTTTT | CASSPPIPATNEKLFF
TRBJ2-7 | NA | TRBV3-1/TRBV3-2 | NA | TGTGCCAGCAGCCCCTTGACTTTATACGAGCAGTACTTC | CASSPLTLYEQYF
TRBJ1-2 | NA | TRBV28 | NA | TGTGCCAGCGGCAAGGGGTATGGCTACACCTTC | CASGKGYGYTF